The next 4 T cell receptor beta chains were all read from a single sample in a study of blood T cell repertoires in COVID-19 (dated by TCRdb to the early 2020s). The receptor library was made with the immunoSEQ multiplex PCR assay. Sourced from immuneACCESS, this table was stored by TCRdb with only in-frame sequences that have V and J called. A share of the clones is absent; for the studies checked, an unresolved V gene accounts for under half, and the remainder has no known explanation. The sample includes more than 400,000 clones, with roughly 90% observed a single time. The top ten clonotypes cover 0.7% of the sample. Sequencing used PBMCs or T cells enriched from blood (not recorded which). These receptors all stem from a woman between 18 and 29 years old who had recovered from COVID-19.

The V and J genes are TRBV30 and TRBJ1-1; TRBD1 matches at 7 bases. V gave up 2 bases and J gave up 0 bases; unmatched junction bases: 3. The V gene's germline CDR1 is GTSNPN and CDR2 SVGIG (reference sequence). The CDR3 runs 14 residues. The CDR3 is CAWSNGQVNTEAFF. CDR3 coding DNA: TGTGCCTGGAGTAATGGACAGGTGAACACTGAAGCTTTCTTT.

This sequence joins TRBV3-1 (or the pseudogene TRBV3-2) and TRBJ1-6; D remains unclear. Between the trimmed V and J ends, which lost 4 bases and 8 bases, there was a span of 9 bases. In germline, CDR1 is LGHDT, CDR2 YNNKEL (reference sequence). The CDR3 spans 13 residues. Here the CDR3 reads CASSPLRDSPLHF. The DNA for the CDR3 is TGTGCCAGCAGCCCCCTGAGGGATTCACCCCTCCACTTT.

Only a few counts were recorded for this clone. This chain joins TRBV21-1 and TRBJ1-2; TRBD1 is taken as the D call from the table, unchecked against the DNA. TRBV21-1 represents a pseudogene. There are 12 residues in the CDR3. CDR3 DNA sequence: TGTGCCGGCCAGGACAGGGTACATGGCTACACCTTC. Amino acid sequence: CAGQDRVHGYTF.

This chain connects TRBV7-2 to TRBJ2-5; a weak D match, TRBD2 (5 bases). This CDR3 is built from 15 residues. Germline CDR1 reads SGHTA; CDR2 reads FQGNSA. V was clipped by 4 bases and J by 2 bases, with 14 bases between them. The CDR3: CASSSQLGWQETQYF. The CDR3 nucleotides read TGTGCCAGCAGCTCGCAACTAGGATGGCAAGAGACCCAGTACTTC.